Listed here are 15 T cell receptor beta chains from one sample, sequenced in a study of T-cell reconstitution after alpha-beta-depleted transplantation in children. Construction of the TCRbeta library involved unique molecular identifiers. TCRdb called the PCR reads again in MiXCR, with one record for every CDR3 protein. Of approximately 250,000 distinct CDR3 sequences in the sample, about 9.6% were seen once. The sample in question was PBMCs from the stem cell graft donor, obtained from the stem cell graft. Receptors originate from a human donor who donated a stem cell graft to a child with SCID.

Worth noting for this clonotype: One base away lies a much larger clone, so this may be a sequencing read error. This chain joins TRBV4-1 and TRBJ2-2; TRBD1 aligns across 11 bases. This CDR3 has 16 amino acids. The V gene's germline CDR1 is MGHRA and CDR2 YSYEKL. The J segment lost 6 bases and the V segment lost 5 bases, leaving 8 bases of the junction unmatched. The CDR3 protein is CASSYWGQGVAGELFF. CDR3 DNA sequence: TGCGCCAGCAGCTATTGGGGACAGGGGGTAGCCGGGGAGCTGTTTTTT.

The chain recombines TRBV6-5 with TRBJ2-2; 9 nucleotides align to TRBD1. V shed 2 bases and J 1 base; nucleotides not matched to a gene: 11. The CDR3 totals 19 residues. Germline CDR1 is MNHEY and CDR2 is SVGAGI. The CDR3 coding sequence is TGTGCCAGCAGTTACCCCCCGAGGGGACAGGGCCTGAACACCGGGGAGCTGTTTTTT. This codes for CASSYPPRGQGLNTGELFF.

This clonotype was counted many times. This chain links TRBV12-3 or TRBV12-4 with TRBJ2-7; D possibly uses TRBD1 or TRBD2 (5 bases each). This CDR3 has 14 amino acids. The V end lost 7 bases, the J end lost 5 bases, and 18 bases lay between the germline ends. Here the CDR3 reads CASTFGLEGNEQYF. CDR3 sequence (DNA): TGTGCCAGCACCTTCGGCCTCGAGGGGAACGAGCAGTACTTC.

This clonotype was counted at least ten times. The chain couples TRBV4-1 to TRBJ1-1; the D is unclear. Trimming stripped 1 base from V and 6 bases from J, with 15 bases between. The germline V gene has CDR1 MGHRA and CDR2 YSYEKL. This CDR3 has 15 residues. The DNA for the CDR3 is TGCGCCAGCAGCCAAGTAGTTGGGGAGGCCGCTGAAGCTTTCTTT. It specifies CASSQVVGEAAEAFF.

J is TRBJ1-2 and V is TRBV20-1; 9 bases line up with TRBD1. Trimming cost V 1 base and J 4 bases; bases outside gene matches: 10. Per germline, CDR1 DFQATT and CDR2 SNEGSKA (reference sequence). There are 16 residues in the CDR3. The CDR3 DNA follows: TGCAGTGCTAGAGCCCCGCCGGGACAGGGCGGCTATGGCTACACCTTC. This translates into CSARAPPGQGGYGYTF.

The genes are TRBV20-1 and TRBJ1-6; no reliable D call. Per germline, CDR1 DFQATT and CDR2 SNEGSKA (reference sequence). Trimming cost V 6 bases and J 0 bases, with 6 bases left between them. CDR3 length: 13 residues. The CDR3 reads CSASRSYNSPLHF. CDR3 bases: TGCAGTGCCTCCCGCTCCTATAATTCACCCCTCCACTTT.

The rearrangement links TRBV5-2 to TRBJ1-2; the D segment call TRBD1 is taken from the table without a DNA check. TRBV5-2 is designated a pseudogene. The CDR3 is made up of 16 amino acids. The chain's CDR3 is CARGPQVTGGWYGYTF. The CDR3 region has the DNA TGTGCCAGGGGCCCCCAGGTGACAGGGGGCTGGTATGGCTACACCTTC.

This clonotype has at least ten counts. CDR3 DNA sequence: TGCAGTGCTAGAGAGACAGGGTATGGCTACACCTTC. It is translated as CSARETGYGYTF. The chain has TRBV20-1 and TRBJ1-2; TRBD1 matches 7 bases. V lost 0 bases, J lost 5 bases, and 0 bases stayed unmatched. CDR3 length equals 12 residues. Per the germline V gene, CDR1 is DFQATT and CDR2 is SNEGSKA (reference sequence).

Many counts were recorded for this clonotype. The gene calls are TRBV20-1 and TRBJ1-4; D gene unclear. Germline lookup yields CDR1 DFQATT and CDR2 SNEGSKA (reference sequence). The CDR3 is 11 amino acids. Trimming shortened V by 8 bases and J by 8 bases, and 12 bases separated the two germline ends. The DNA of the CDR3 is TGCAGTACCACCTTTTACGAAAAACTGTTTTTT. Encoded protein: CSTTFYEKLFF.

This clonotype was seen ten or more times. CDR3 in DNA: TGCGCCAGCAGCTTGTATTATAGAGGGGGATCGAACACTGAAGCTTTCTTT. Encoded protein: CASSLYYRGGSNTEAFF. This chain links TRBV5-1 with TRBJ1-1; weak D call: TRBD1 (6 bases). This CDR3 contains 17 residues. The germline V gene has CDR1 SGHRS and CDR2 YFSETQ. Trimming cost V 1 base and J 1 base, with 17 bases left between them.

This chain links TRBV6-5 with TRBJ1-5, with no clear D. Germline V gives CDR1 MNHEY, CDR2 SVGAGI. V was pared by 2 bases and J by 6 bases, with 23 bases between. The CDR3 spans 18 residues. For the CDR3, the DNA is TGTGCCAGCAGTTACAGTTTGGCGGGGTACGGACGTGGTCAGCCCCAGCATTTT. Translation gives CASSYSLAGYGRGQPQHF.

The chain joins TRBV7-9 to TRBJ1-1, with TRBD1 as a possible D gene (5 bases). This CDR3 spans 13 amino acids. The ends were cut back, 6 bases at V and 8 bases at J, with 16 bases in the middle. Germline values: CDR1 SEHNR, CDR2 FQNEAQ (reference sequence). The CDR3 coding sequence is TGTGCCAGCAGGCCGACAGCTTTCTTGGAAGCTTTCTTT. Its translation: CASRPTAFLEAFF.

This clonotype appeared many times. The gene calls are TRBV4-3 and TRBJ2-1; TRBD2 matches at 8 bases. There are 15 residues in the CDR3. CDR1 and CDR2 from the germline V gene are LGHNA and YSLEER. The trim removed 4 bases at V and 5 bases at J, leaving 7 bases unmatched. This CDR3 reads CASSPYSLADNEQFF. The CDR3 DNA follows: TGCGCCAGCAGCCCGTATTCACTAGCGGACAATGAGCAGTTCTTC.

This clonotype was counted many times. The chain is built from TRBV7-6 and TRBJ2-7; perhaps TRBD1 as D (6 bases). V was trimmed by 1 base and J by 0 bases, leaving 13 bases between them. This CDR3 contains 16 residues. The germline gives CDR1 SGHVS, CDR2 FNYEAQ. The CDR3 DNA sequence: TGTGCCAGCAGCTTAGGGATCCGGGACAACTCCTACGAGCAGTACTTC. Its protein product is CASSLGIRDNSYEQYF.

This clonotype was recorded at least ten times. This chain uses TRBV7-9 with TRBJ1-1; D uncertain. CDR1 SEHNR and CDR2 FQNEAQ come from the germline V gene (reference sequence). Trimming took 4 bases from V and 4 from J, leaving 13 bases between them. The CDR3 has 14 amino acids. The CDR3 here is CASSSERESTEAFF. For the CDR3, the DNA is TGTGCCAGCAGCTCGGAGAGGGAATCCACTGAAGCTTTCTTT.